These 32 T cell receptor beta chains were all obtained from the same sample, sequenced in a study of low-dose radiotherapy and immunotherapy resistance in tumors (dated by TCRdb to between 2021 and 2022). Interpreted using the paper, the time point label stands for: before trial treatment. Sequencing used an Illumina MiniSeq. Superscript III and a set of TRAV- and TRBV-specific primers were used to synthesize first-strand cDNA, so that both TCRalpha and TCRbeta chains were covered. TCRs were amplified with Phusion for approximately 19 PCR cycles using a constant-region primer together with the adapter attached to the V primers. TCRdb trimmed public reads at Q25 via fastp, called clones via MiXCR and kept in-frame beta chains. Rows with one shared CDR3 protein collapse into an entry with the most common genes and DNA. The sample table shows 100,000 or so distinct CDR3 sequences, and roughly a tenth are seen once. 0.8% to 1.3% of the sample rests with the top ten.

The source material was PBMCs, sampled before treatment. These receptors were taken from a male donor with prostate cancer.

This clonotype has a count of ten or more. A read error is likely, as this CDR3 ends without the conserved phenylalanine or tryptophan. It is unclear where the CDR3 begins or ends on the DNA, so no DNA is shown, and the CDR3 is as TCRdb lists it. The chain uses TRBV20-1 and TRBJ2-1; no DNA check was done on the table's D call, TRBD2. Per the germline V gene, CDR1 is DFQATT and CDR2 is SNEGSKA (reference sequence). The CDR3 contains 13 residues when both ends are counted. CDR3 region: CSARDITRMGFLV.

CDR3 bases: TGTGCCAGCAGGGCGCAGGGGAGCCTCTACGAGCAGTACTTC. This encodes CASRAQGSLYEQYF. The chain recombines TRBV28 with TRBJ2-7, with TRBD1 as a possible D gene (6 bases). The V gene's germline CDR1 is MDHEN and CDR2 SYDVKM. The CDR3 is 14 amino acids. Trimming removed 6 bases from V and 3 bases from J, with 15 bases in between.

This clonotype showed up many times. The V gene is TRBV7-2, the J gene TRBJ2-1, with D perhaps assigned TRBD1 or TRBD2 (6 bases each). Germline-derived CDR1 and CDR2 are SGHTA and FQGNSA. V was trimmed by 0 bases and J by 8 bases, leaving 11 bases between them. The CDR3 runs to 14 residues. Here the CDR3 DNA reads TGTGCCAGCAGCTTAGCAGGGGGGCCGGATGAGCAGTTCTTC. Protein sequence: CASSLAGGPDEQFF.

The sample holds many counts of this clonotype. The chain couples TRBV7-9 to TRBJ2-2; 8 bases match TRBD1. Germline CDR1 reads SEHNR; CDR2 reads FQNEAQ (reference sequence). This CDR3 comprises 14 residues. V gave up 10 bases and J gave up 4 bases; unmatched junction bases: 8. The CDR3 bases are TGTGCCACCGGGGACAGGATCGCCACCGGGGAGCTGTTTTTT. The encoded protein is CATGDRIATGELFF. The full variable domain, rest sourced from reference TRBV7-9 and TRBJ2-2, is DTGVSQNPRHKITKRGQNVTFRCDPISEHNRLYWYRQTLGQGPEFLTYFQNEAQLEKSRLLSDRFSAERPKGSFSTLEIQRTEQGDSAMYLCATGDRIATGELFFGEGSRLTVL.

This clonotype was seen many times. The rearrangement joins TRBV3-1 to TRBJ2-5, with D possibly called TRBD1 or TRBD2 (5 bases each). With 0 bases removed from V and 5 bases from J, the gap between germline ends came to 13 bases. The V gene's germline CDR1 is LGHDT and CDR2 YNNKEL (reference sequence). CDR3 length: 15 amino acids. CDR3 nucleotides: TGTGCCAGCAGCCAAGAGTACGGGGCCCAGGAGACCCAGTACTTC. This codes for CASSQEYGAQETQYF.

This clonotype was picked up many times. The chain uses TRBV29-1 and TRBJ2-2, with D tentatively TRBD1 or TRBD2 (6 bases each). V was cut by 4 bases and J by 2 bases, with 11 bases left in between. The V gene's germline CDR1 is SQVTM and CDR2 ANQGSEA. The CDR3 length is 14 residues. For the CDR3, the DNA is TGCAGCGTTGGGGGGGCAGTTAACACCGGGGAGCTGTTTTTT. Protein sequence: CSVGGAVNTGELFF.

This clonotype was seen at least ten times. The chain is built from TRBV4-3 and TRBJ2-3; D is possibly TRBD2 (6 bases). Trimming pared 4 bases from V and 2 bases from J, leaving 13 bases between. Germline V gives CDR1 LGHNA, CDR2 YSLEER. This CDR3 is built from 15 residues. This CDR3 is CASSRDRGNTDTQYF. The CDR3 DNA is TGCGCCAGCAGCCGGGATCGGGGGAACACAGATACGCAGTATTTT.

In its sample, this clonotype was seen many times. The chain combines TRBV20-1 with TRBJ1-2, with D tentatively TRBD1 (6 bases). Between the trimmed V and J ends, which lost 4 bases and 2 bases, there was a span of 11 bases. Germline V gives CDR1 DFQATT, CDR2 SNEGSKA (reference sequence). The CDR3 length is 13 residues. Here the CDR3 reads CSATRQENYGYTF. The CDR3 bases are TGCAGTGCTACCCGACAGGAAAACTATGGCTACACCTTC.

This clonotype showed up many times. The CDR3 is CASSWAGESYEQYF. In nucleotides, the CDR3 is TGTGCCAGCAGTTGGGCCGGGGAGTCCTACGAGCAGTACTTC. This chain joins TRBV6-2 or TRBV6-3 and TRBJ2-7; a weak D match, TRBD2 (5 bases). The germline V and J ends were trimmed by 4 bases and 1 base, with 11 bases remaining between them. Germline V lookup: CDR1 MNHEY, CDR2 SVGEGT. There are 14 residues in the CDR3.

This clonotype came up many times. The chain employs TRBV4-3 and TRBJ1-2, with a tentative D call TRBD1 (5 bases). The CDR3 has 15 residues. V gave up 4 bases and J gave up 6 bases, with 18 bases separating them. Germline V gives CDR1 LGHNA, CDR2 YSLEER. CDR3 in amino acids: CASSLSGTPQHGYTF. CDR3 nucleotides: TGCGCCAGCAGCCTCTCCGGGACCCCACAGCATGGCTACACCTTC.

This clonotype was found many times. This rearrangement joins TRBV7-2 to TRBJ2-7; D gene uncertain. CDR1 and CDR2 from the germline V gene are SGHTA and FQGNSA. This CDR3 region has 15 residues. V shed 5 bases and J shed 0 bases, with 14 bases lying between them. The CDR3 nucleotides are TGTGCCAGCAGCACGCAACCGGGTTTCTCCTACGAGCAGTACTTC. It translates to CASSTQPGFSYEQYF. The entire variable domain, with the rest obtained from reference TRBV7-2 and TRBJ2-7, is as follows: GAGVSQSPSNKVTEKGKDVELRCDPISGHTALYWYRQSLGQGLEFLIYFQGNSAPDKSGLPSDRFSAERTGGSVSTLTIQRTQQEDSAVYLCASSTQPGFSYEQYFGPGTRLTVT.

At least ten counts were recorded for this clonotype. The chain links TRBV12-3 or TRBV12-4 to TRBJ2-3, with a possible D match to TRBD1 (6 bases). V was pared by 3 bases and J by 2 bases, with 12 bases between. The CDR3 runs 15 residues. In nucleotides, the CDR3 is TGTGCCAGCAGTTTTTTTAACAGGGACACAGATACGCAGTATTTT. Translated: CASSFFNRDTDTQYF.

V gene TRBV5-3 combines with J gene TRBJ2-5; 12 bases are shared with TRBD1. TRBV5-3 is known as an ORF, though its function is uncertain. There are 16 residues in the CDR3. Trimming took 8 bases from V and 5 from J; bases not matched to a gene: 13. The CDR3 DNA reads TGTGCCAGCAGCCGCGACGGGACAGGGGGCCGGGAGACCCAGTACTTC. Translation gives CASSRDGTGGRETQYF.

Many counts were recorded for this clonotype. This chain uses TRBV5-1 with TRBJ2-2; 9 bases match TRBD2. Germline lookup yields CDR1 SGHRS and CDR2 YFSETQ. The CDR3 spans 17 residues. V lost 0 bases, J lost 4 bases, and 7 bases stayed unmatched. The CDR3 loop is CASSLAAGGPGTGELFF. The DNA of the CDR3 is TGCGCCAGCAGCTTGGCCGCGGGAGGGCCAGGCACCGGGGAGCTGTTTTTT.

This clonotype was observed at least ten times. The J gene is TRBJ1-6, the V gene TRBV20-1, with a tentative D call TRBD1 (6 bases). Germline CDR1 is DFQATT and CDR2 is SNEGSKA (reference sequence). CDR3 length: 15 amino acids. The germline V and J ends were trimmed by 3 bases and 9 bases, with 18 bases remaining between them. The CDR3 bases are TGCAGTGCTAGGGGGACGGGGGCCACAAGTTCACCCCTCCACTTT. Protein product: CSARGTGATSSPLHF.

In its sample, this clonotype was seen many times. J is TRBJ2-1 and V is TRBV20-1; D remains ambiguous. The V gene lost 0 bases and the J gene lost 9 bases, with 9 bases spanning the gap. Germline-derived CDR1 and CDR2 are DFQATT and SNEGSKA (reference sequence). The CDR3 spans 12 residues. CDR3 amino acids: CSARDAESEQFF. CDR3 DNA: TGCAGTGCTAGAGACGCCGAGAGTGAGCAGTTCTTC.

In this sample, this clonotype turned up many times. This sequence joins TRBV30 and TRBJ2-7; D is undetermined. V was clipped by 1 base and J by 6 bases, with 7 bases between them. The CDR3 totals 11 residues. Germline CDR1 GTSNPN, CDR2 SVGIG (reference sequence). Here the CDR3 reads CAWSGMGEQYF. As DNA, the CDR3 is TGTGCCTGGAGTGGAATGGGCGAGCAGTACTTC. Drawing the rest from reference TRBV30 and TRBJ2-7, the complete variable domain is SQTIHQWPATLVQPVGSPLSLECTVEGTSNPNLYWYRQAAGRGLQLLFYSVGIGQISSEVPQNLSASRPQDRQFILSSKKLLLSDSGFYLCAWSGMGEQYFGPGTRLTVT.

This clonotype was seen many times. The rearrangement joins TRBV27 to TRBJ2-7; D ambiguous. Germline CDR1 reads MNHEY; CDR2 reads SMNVEV (reference sequence). The V gene lost 4 bases and the J gene lost 4 bases, with 11 bases spanning the gap. The CDR3 runs 13 residues. The CDR3 DNA is TGTGCCAGCAGTTCCCCCACATCATACGAGCAGTACTTC. As protein: CASSSPTSYEQYF.

This clonotype has a count of ten or more. The chain employs TRBV28 and TRBJ2-5; TRBD1 aligns across 7 bases. Germline assignment: CDR1 MDHEN and CDR2 SYDVKM. V lost 6 bases and J lost 0; bases outside the gene matches: 7. There are 15 residues in the CDR3. In DNA, the CDR3 is TGTGCCAGCAGGCCAGCGGACAGGTACCAAGAGACCCAGTACTTC. Its translation: CASRPADRYQETQYF.

The table lists this clonotype with many counts. This rearrangement joins TRBV4-2 to TRBJ2-3, with D perhaps TRBD2 (5 bases). Germline CDR1 LGHNA, CDR2 YNFKEQ. The CDR3 sequence is 16 residues long. Trimming took off 0 bases at V and 4 bases at J, with 14 bases between the two ends. CDR3 bases: TGTGCCAGCAGCCAAGATCGAACGGGAACGGCAGATACGCAGTATTTT. It translates to CASSQDRTGTADTQYF.

At least ten counts were recorded for this clonotype. This chain links TRBV28 with TRBJ2-7, with 9 bases identical to TRBD1. The CDR3 covers 14 residues. The germline V gene encodes CDR1 MDHEN and CDR2 SYDVKM. V lost 5 bases to trimming and J lost 8 bases; unmatched junction nucleotides: 10. The CDR3 here is CASSLGQGGGKQYF. The CDR3 DNA sequence: TGTGCCAGCAGTCTGGGACAGGGAGGAGGAAAGCAGTACTTC.

This clonotype was detected ten times or more. This rearrangement joins TRBV7-6 to TRBJ1-1, with 7 bases lining up with TRBD1. Germline-derived CDR1 and CDR2 are SGHVS and FNYEAQ. The CDR3 contains 15 residues. V was pared by 3 bases and J by 3 bases, with 7 bases of the junction left unmatched. CDR3 region: CASSLTATGDTEAFF. For the CDR3, the DNA is TGTGCCAGCAGCTTGACCGCCACAGGGGACACTGAAGCTTTCTTT.

This clonotype was picked up many times. The V call is TRBV4-2, the J call TRBJ2-7; the D is unclear. The CDR3 has 15 residues. Germline values: CDR1 LGHNA, CDR2 YNFKEQ. Trimming shortened V by 0 bases and J by 0 bases, and 9 bases separated the two germline ends. The CDR3 protein is CASSQDRVSSYEQYF. Here the CDR3 DNA reads TGTGCCAGCAGCCAAGATCGGGTCTCCTCCTACGAGCAGTACTTC.

In this sample, this clonotype turned up many times. This rearrangement joins TRBV20-1 to TRBJ1-5; tentative D call: TRBD1 (6 bases). This CDR3 is 13 amino acids long. In germline, CDR1 is DFQATT, CDR2 SNEGSKA (reference sequence). V lost 6 bases, J lost 5 bases, and 14 bases lay in between. CDR3 in DNA: TGCAGTGCCCTCGAGCAGGGGCATCAGCCCCAGCATTTT. This sequence encodes CSALEQGHQPQHF.

This clonotype came up many times. Written as DNA, the CDR3 is TGTGCCAGCAGCTCCGAGCAGGGTTCCTACGAGCAGTACTTC. Protein sequence: CASSSEQGSYEQYF. The rearrangement uses TRBV5-4 and TRBJ2-7, with a possible D match to TRBD1 (5 bases). Trimming left V 3 bases short and J 1 base short, with 11 bases between. The germline V gene encodes CDR1 SGHNT and CDR2 YYREEE (reference sequence). The CDR3 has 14 amino acids.

At least ten counts were recorded for this clonotype. The rearrangement joins TRBV11-2 to TRBJ2-1, with 13 bases identical to TRBD2. The CDR3 runs to 18 residues. The V and J ends lost 5 bases and 2 bases, in that order; junction bases with no gene match: 9. The germline V gene encodes CDR1 SGHAT and CDR2 FQNNGV. The DNA for the CDR3 is TGTGCCAGCAGCCCCCGGGGACTAGCGGGAAGCACCTACAATGAGCAGTTCTTC. Translation gives CASSPRGLAGSTYNEQFF.

J is TRBJ2-3 and V is TRBV9; 13 bases fit TRBD2. The germline CDR1 and CDR2 sequences are SGDLS and YYNGEE. The CDR3 totals 18 residues. Losses at the gene ends were 3 bases for V and 4 bases for J; bases not matched to a gene: 11. This CDR3 reads CASSETSGRFFFPDTQYF. CDR3 DNA: TGTGCCAGCAGCGAGACTAGCGGGAGGTTTTTTTTTCCAGATACGCAGTATTTT.

This clonotype was seen at least ten times. V is TRBV7-2 and J is TRBJ2-3; D could derive from TRBD1 or TRBD2 (5 bases each). Germline CDR1 is SGHTA and CDR2 is FQGNSA. V was clipped by 4 bases and J by 1 base, with 12 bases between them. The CDR3 extends over 15 amino acids. In DNA, the CDR3 is TGTGCCAGCAGCTCCTACCGGGACCGCACAGATACGCAGTATTTT. Translation: CASSSYRDRTDTQYF.

The DNA of the CDR3 is TGCAGTGCTAGGGGCGCCTACGAGCAGTACTTC. Translation: CSARGAYEQYF. The chain combines TRBV20-1 with TRBJ2-7; D gene ambiguous. The ends were cut back, 3 bases at V and 2 bases at J, with 5 bases in the middle. The CDR3 length is 11 residues. Germline loops: CDR1 DFQATT, CDR2 SNEGSKA (reference sequence).

This clonotype has ten or more counts. The J gene is TRBJ1-5, the V gene TRBV4-1; the D is unclear. The V gene's germline CDR1 is MGHRA and CDR2 YSYEKL. Trimming left V 4 bases short and J 0 bases short, with 7 bases between. The CDR3 contains 14 residues. This CDR3 reads CASSPMDSNQPQHF. The CDR3 bases are TGCGCCAGCAGCCCGATGGATAGCAATCAGCCCCAGCATTTT.

This clonotype was detected ten times or more. The chain employs TRBV9 and TRBJ1-6; D ambiguous. The CDR3 length is 15 residues. Per the germline V gene, CDR1 is SGDLS and CDR2 is YYNGEE. V dropped 0 bases and J dropped 5 bases, with 9 bases sitting between them. The CDR3 DNA reads TGTGCCAGCAGCGTAGGGTCAGCGAATAATTCACCCCTCCACTTT. Translating gives CASSVGSANNSPLHF.

The rearrangement links TRBV29-1 to TRBJ2-1; 11 bases fit TRBD1. With 4 bases clipped from V and 5 bases from J, the junction kept 7 bases outside the gene matches. The germline V gene has CDR1 SQVTM and CDR2 ANQGSEA. This CDR3 has 15 residues. This chain's CDR3 is CSVAGQGALNNEQFF. The DNA for the CDR3 is TGCAGCGTTGCCGGACAGGGGGCGCTGAACAATGAGCAGTTCTTC.